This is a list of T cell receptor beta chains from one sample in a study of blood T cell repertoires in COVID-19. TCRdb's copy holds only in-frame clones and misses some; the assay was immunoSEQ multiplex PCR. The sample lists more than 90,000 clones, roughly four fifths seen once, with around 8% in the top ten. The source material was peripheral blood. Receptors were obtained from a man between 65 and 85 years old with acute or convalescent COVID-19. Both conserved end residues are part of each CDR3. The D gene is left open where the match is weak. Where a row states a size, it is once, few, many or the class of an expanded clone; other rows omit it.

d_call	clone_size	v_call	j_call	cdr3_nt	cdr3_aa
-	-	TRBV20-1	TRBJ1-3	TGCAGTGCTAGTCTACGAGGAAACACCATATATTTT	CSASLRGNTIYF
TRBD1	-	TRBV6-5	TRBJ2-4	TGTGCCAGCAGTTACGGGACAGGGGGGGCCAAAAACATTCAGTACTTC	CASSYGTGGAKNIQYF
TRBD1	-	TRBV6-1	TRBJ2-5	TGTGCCAGCAGTGAACATTTCCGGGACAGGGGGCACAGAGAGACCCAGTACTTC	CASSEHFRDRGHRETQYF
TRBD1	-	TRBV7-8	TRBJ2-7	TGTGCCAGCACCCAGGGGGCCATTGGCCGGCTCGGACAGAGATCCTACGAGCAGTACTTC	CASTQGAIGRLGQRSYEQYF
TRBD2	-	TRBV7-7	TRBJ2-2	TGTGCTAGCAGCTTAGAAGCGGGGTGGCCCACCGGGGAGCTGTTTTTT	CASSLEAGWPTGELFF
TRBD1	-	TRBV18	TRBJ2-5	TGTGCCAGCTCAGAGACAGGGGTCGAGACCCAGTACTTC	CASSETGVETQYF
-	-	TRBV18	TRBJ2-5	TGTGCCAGCTCACGCTCCAGGACACCAGACCAGACCCAGTACTTC	CASSRSRTPDQTQYF
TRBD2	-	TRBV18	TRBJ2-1	TGTGCCAGCTCACCACCGGTGGGCGGGAGTTACAATGAGCAGTTCTTC	CASSPPVGGSYNEQFF
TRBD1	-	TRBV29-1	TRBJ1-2	TGCAGCGTTAAGATCGGGACAGTTGGAGGCTACACCTTC	CSVKIGTVGGYTF
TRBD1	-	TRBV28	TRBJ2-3	TGTGCCAGCAGGAACGGACAGGGAACAGATACGCAGTATTTT	CASRNGQGTDTQYF
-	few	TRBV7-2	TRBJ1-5	TGTGCCAGCCACCCTCGAGGCCGGGGAAAGGATCAGCCCCAGCATTTT	CASHPRGRGKDQPQHF
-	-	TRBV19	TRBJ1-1	TGTGCCAGTAGTATCCCGGGACAAACGAACACTGAAGCTTTCTTT	CASSIPGQTNTEAFF
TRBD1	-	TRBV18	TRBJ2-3	TGTGCCAGCTCACCCGGACAGGGGGGAAGTTATACGCAGTATTTT	CASSPGQGGSYTQYF
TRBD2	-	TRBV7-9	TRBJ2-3	TGTGCCAGCAGCCCTTTCGGACTAGCGGGAGGGCCAGATACGCAGTATTTT	CASSPFGLAGGPDTQYF
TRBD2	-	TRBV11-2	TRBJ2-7	TGTGCCAGCAGCTTAGAGCGGACTAGTTCCTACGAGCAGTACTTC	CASSLERTSSYEQYF
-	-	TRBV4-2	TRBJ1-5	TGTGCCAGCAGCCAAGATGGACAGAATAGCAATCAGCCCCAGCATTTT	CASSQDGQNSNQPQHF
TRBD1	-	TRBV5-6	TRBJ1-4	TGTGCCAGCAGATATGGGACAGGGGGTAATGAAAAACTGTTTTTT	CASRYGTGGNEKLFF
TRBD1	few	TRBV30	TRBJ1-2	TGTGCCTGGAGCCGGGACAGGGTTCAGCGAGATGGCTACACCTTC	CAWSRDRVQRDGYTF
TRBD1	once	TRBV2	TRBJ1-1	TGTGCCAGCAGTGGCAGTAAGGGACAGGGGGTTTTGGACACTGAAGCTTTCTTT	CASSGSKGQGVLDTEAFF
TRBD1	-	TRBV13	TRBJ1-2	TGTGCCAGCAGCTCCGGGACAGGGGGCGGCTATGGCTACACCTTC	CASSSGTGGGYGYTF
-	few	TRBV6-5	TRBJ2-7	TGTGCCAGCAGATCCGGGATCCTCAACTACGAGCAGTACTTC	CASRSGILNYEQYF
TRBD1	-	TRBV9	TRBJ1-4	TGTGCCAGCAGCGTTTCCGGGACAGGGGATGAAAAACTGTTTTTT	CASSVSGTGDEKLFF
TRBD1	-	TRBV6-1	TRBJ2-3	TGTGCCAGCAGTGACAGGGGGCACACAGATACGCAGTATTTT	CASSDRGHTDTQYF
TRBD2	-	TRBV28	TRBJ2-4	TGTGCCAGCAGTCCAAGCGGGGGGGCTCGAAACATTCAGTACTTC	CASSPSGGARNIQYF
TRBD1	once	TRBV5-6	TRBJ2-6	TGTGCCAGCACCTCCCCCACAGGGGGCTGGTTATCTGGGGCCAACGTCCTGACTTTC	CASTSPTGGWLSGANVLTF
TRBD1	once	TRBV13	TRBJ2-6	TGTGCCAGCAGCGCCCGACAGGGGGCTGGGGCCAACGTCCTGACTTTC	CASSARQGAGANVLTF
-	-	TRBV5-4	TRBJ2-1	TGTGCCAGCAGCTTTATCCGTTCCCTTACCTACAATGAGCAGTTCTTC	CASSFIRSLTYNEQFF
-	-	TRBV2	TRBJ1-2	TGTGCCAGCAGTGAAGGTCCGGTCGGGGGAAGAGGTGGCTATGGCTACACCTTC	CASSEGPVGGRGGYGYTF
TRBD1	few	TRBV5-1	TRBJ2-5	TGCGCCAGCAGCCGGGGACAGGGAGAGACCCAGTACTTC	CASSRGQGETQYF
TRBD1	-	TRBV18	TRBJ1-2	TGTGCCAGCTCACCACGGGCAGGGGGCGAGGATGGCTACACCTTC	CASSPRAGGEDGYTF
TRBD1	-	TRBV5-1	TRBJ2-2	TGCGCCAGCAGCTTGACTGGGACAGCGAACACCGGGGAGCTGTTTTTT	CASSLTGTANTGELFF
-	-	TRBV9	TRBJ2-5	TGTGCCAGCAGCCAAACCGGGACTGCTAAAGAGACCCAGTACTTC	CASSQTGTAKETQYF
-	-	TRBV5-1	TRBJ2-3	TGCGCCAGCAGCTTGGAGCTTTCAGATACGCAGTATTTT	CASSLELSDTQYF
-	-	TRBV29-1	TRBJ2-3	TGCAGCGGAGCAGCCTCGGGACAAAAAGGGGATTTT	CSGAASGQKGDF
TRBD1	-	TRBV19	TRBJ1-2	TGTGCCAGTAGTAGAGGACAGGGAGGCTATGGCTACACCTTC	CASSRGQGGYGYTF
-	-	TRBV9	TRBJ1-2	TGTGCCAGCAGCGGCCCCCCTAGAGACGGCTACACCTTC	CASSGPPRDGYTF
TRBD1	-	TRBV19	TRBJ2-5	TGTGCCAGTAGTCCCCGCCCGACAGGGGAGACCCAGTACTTC	CASSPRPTGETQYF
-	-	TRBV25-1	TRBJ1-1	TGTGCCAGCAGCAGGAACACTGAAGCTTTCTTT	CASSRNTEAFF
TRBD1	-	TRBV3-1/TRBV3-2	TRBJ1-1	TGTGCCAGCAGCCAAGGGACAGGGGGCTTGGCTTTCTTT	CASSQGTGGLAFF
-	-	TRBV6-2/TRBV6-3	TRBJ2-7	TGTGCCAGCAGTTACCCCCAGGGGAACTACGAGCAGTACTTC	CASSYPQGNYEQYF
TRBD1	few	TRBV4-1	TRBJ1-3	TGCGCCAGCAGCCAGATACAGCCGCGGGGACAGCTCTCTGGAAACACCATATATTTT	CASSQIQPRGQLSGNTIYF
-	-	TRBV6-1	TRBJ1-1	TGTGCCAGCAGTGAATACACCCACACTGAAGCTTTCTTT	CASSEYTHTEAFF
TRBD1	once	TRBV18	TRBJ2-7	TGTGCCAGCTCACCACCTGGACAGGGACCCTACGAGCAGTACTTC	CASSPPGQGPYEQYF
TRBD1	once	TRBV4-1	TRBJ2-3	TGCGCCAGCAGCCAAGTTACAGGACAGGGTTTTACGCAGTATTTT	CASSQVTGQGFTQYF
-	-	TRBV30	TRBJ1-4	TGTGCCTGGAGTGGTGGGGGGAGGGAAAAACTGTTTTTT	CAWSGGGREKLFF
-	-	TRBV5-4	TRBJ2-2	TGTGCCAGCAGCCGTGGACTGACGAACACCGGGGAGCTGTTTTTT	CASSRGLTNTGELFF